These 22 T cell receptor beta chains came from one sample sequenced in a study of identical twins. One entry per CDR3 protein, called by TCRdb with MiXCR from the 5' RACE reads. The sample includes about 100,000 distinct CDR3 sequences, under 7% of them seen just once. Sequenced sample: memory T cells sorted from blood. Source of these receptors: a woman in her 50s in good health.

This clonotype appeared many times. The chain has TRBV4-1 and TRBJ2-1, with D perhaps matching TRBD2 (6 bases). V lost 4 bases and J 4 bases, leaving 17 bases between the germline ends. The V gene's germline CDR1 is MGHRA and CDR2 YSYEKL. The CDR3 is 16 amino acids. The CDR3 loop reads CASSPPTSLGYNEQFF. The CDR3 DNA follows: TGCGCCAGCAGCCCCCCCACTAGCCTGGGGTACAATGAGCAGTTCTTC.

This clonotype has just one count. The chain employs TRBV4-1 and TRBJ2-6, with D possibly TRBD2 on 5 matching bases. V lost 0 bases to trimming and J lost 2 bases, with 8 bases between them. Per germline, CDR1 MGHRA and CDR2 YSYEKL. CDR3 length equals 16 residues. The CDR3 loop reads CASSQDRRAGANVLTF. The CDR3 DNA follows: TGCGCCAGCAGCCAAGATAGGCGGGCTGGGGCCAACGTCCTGACTTTC.

This clonotype has at least ten counts. This chain links TRBV11-2 with TRBJ2-5; TRBD1 matches 8 bases. V lost 5 bases, J lost 1 base, and 3 bases stayed unmatched. Germline assignment: CDR1 SGHAT and CDR2 FQNNGV. This CDR3 contains 14 residues. The CDR3 DNA is TGTGCCAGCAGCACTACAGGGGGCCAAGAGACCCAGTACTTC. This translates into CASSTTGGQETQYF. Full variable domain (outside the CDR3, taken from reference TRBV11-2 and TRBJ2-5): EAGVAQSPRYKIIEKRQSVAFWCNPISGHATLYWYQQILGQGPKLLIQFQNNGVVDDSQLPKDRFSAERLKGVDSTLKIQPAKLEDSAVYLCASSTTGGQETQYFGPGTRLLVL.

This clonotype appeared many times. The chain joins TRBV24-1 to TRBJ2-3; 8 nucleotides agree with TRBD2. CDR1 is KGHDR and CDR2 is SFDVKD in the germline V gene. Trimming cost V 8 bases and J 0 bases; bases outside gene matches: 0. CDR3 size: 13 residues. DNA of the CDR3: TGTGCCACCACTAGCGGGAGCACAGATACGCAGTATTTT. Its translation is CATTSGSTDTQYF.

The table lists this clonotype with a few counts. This chain links TRBV27 with TRBJ1-2; D remains unclear. This CDR3 region has 13 residues. Trimming took off 5 bases at V and 8 bases at J, with 15 bases between the two ends. Germline CDR1 reads MNHEY; CDR2 reads SMNVEV (reference sequence). The DNA for the CDR3 is TGTGCCAGCAGTAAGGAGGGTCGAGGCGGCTACACCTTC. It encodes CASSKEGRGGYTF.

This clonotype occurred many times. The chain joins TRBV5-6 to TRBJ2-6; unclear D gene. V was pared by 6 bases and J by 1 base, with 11 bases between. There are 15 residues in the CDR3. CDR1 is SGHDT and CDR2 is YYEEEE in the germline V gene. CDR3 protein: CASILRRSGANVLTF. The CDR3, as DNA: TGTGCCAGCATCCTTAGACGATCTGGGGCCAACGTCCTGACTTTC.

This clonotype was recorded many times. The chain joins TRBV10-2 to TRBJ2-7; tentatively, D is TRBD2 (6 bases). V lost 8 bases and J lost 2, with 7 bases in between. From germline, CDR1 is WSHSY and CDR2 SAAADI. The CDR3 loop spans 11 amino acids. In nucleotides, the CDR3 is TGCGCCAGCCGCGGGGCCTACGAGCAGTACGTC. Translation gives CASRGAYEQYV.

The rearrangement links TRBV7-9 to TRBJ2-2; TRBD2 matches 7 bases. The CDR3 runs to 14 residues. The germline CDR1 and CDR2 sequences are SEHNR and FQNEAQ (reference sequence). J gave up 5 bases and V 5 bases, and 5 bases lay outside the gene matches. CDR3 region: CASSARSGTGELFF. In nucleotides, the CDR3 is TGTGCCAGCAGCGCCCGTAGCGGGACCGGGGAGCTGTTTTTT. Complete variable domain (other parts from reference TRBV7-9 and TRBJ2-2): DTGVSQNPRHKITKRGQNVTFRCDPISEHNRLYWYRQTLGQGPEFLTYFQNEAQLEKSRLLSDRFSAERPKGSFSTLEIQRTEQGDSAMYLCASSARSGTGELFFGEGSRLTVL.

This clonotype was counted a few times. The rearrangement joins TRBV6-6 to TRBJ1-6; D possibly corresponds to TRBD1 (6 bases). The germline V gene has CDR1 MNHNY and CDR2 SVGAGI (reference sequence). V dropped 7 bases and J dropped 8 bases, with 12 bases sitting between them. The CDR3 has 13 amino acids. The CDR3 DNA reads as TGTGCCAGCATTTCAACAGGGTATTCACCCCTCCACTTT. It is translated as CASISTGYSPLHF.

The rearrangement joins TRBV7-3 to TRBJ1-1; D unclear. The CDR3 has 14 amino acids. The V end lost 1 base, the J end lost 3 bases, and 9 bases lay between the germline ends. Germline-derived CDR1 and CDR2 are SGHTA and FQGTGA. CDR3 amino acids: CASSLSILDTEAFF. The CDR3 bases are TGTGCCAGCAGCTTAAGCATTTTGGACACTGAAGCTTTCTTT.

This clonotype was counted only a few times. The chain recombines TRBV11-2 with TRBJ2-7, with D perhaps matching TRBD2 (6 bases). The CDR3 consists of 15 residues. V was trimmed by 1 base and J by 6 bases, leaving 16 bases between them. Germline CDR1 is SGHAT and CDR2 is FQNNGV. The CDR3: CASSLGRGAMGEQYF. The CDR3 DNA follows: TGTGCCAGCAGCTTAGGGAGGGGAGCTATGGGCGAGCAGTACTTC.

V is TRBV25-1 and J is TRBJ2-5, with a weak D call TRBD1 (6 bases). Deletions cut 4 bases from V and 3 bases from J, with 18 bases between. Germline CDR1 reads MGHDK; CDR2 reads SYGVNS. This CDR3 is 16 amino acids long. The DNA of the CDR3 is TGTGCCAGCAGTGGAGCCTTCTGGGGACATAAAGAGACCCAGTACTTC. It encodes CASSGAFWGHKETQYF. Full variable domain (remainder filled in from reference TRBV25-1 and TRBJ2-5): EADIYQTPRYLVIGTGKKITLECSQTMGHDKMYWYQQDPGMELHLIHYSYGVNSTEKGDLSSESTVSRIRTEHFPLTLESARPSHTSQYLCASSGAFWGHKETQYFGPGTRLLVL.

By share, this clonotype counts as medium-sized. V and J are TRBV4-1 and TRBJ2-1, with a possible D match to TRBD1 (5 bases). The CDR3 contains 14 residues. Trimming stripped 6 bases from V and 9 bases from J, with 18 bases between. Germline CDR1 is MGHRA and CDR2 is YSYEKL. CDR3 amino acids: CASRGAGPLSEQFF. For the CDR3, the DNA is TGCGCCAGCAGAGGGGCAGGGCCTTTAAGTGAGCAGTTCTTC.

In its sample, this clonotype was seen many times. The chain combines TRBV2 with TRBJ2-3; 9 nucleotides match TRBD2. V trimming: 9 bases; J trimming: 3 bases; junction bases outside the gene matches: 1. Germline assignment: CDR1 SNHLY and CDR2 FYNNEI. This CDR3 has 12 residues. The chain's CDR3 is CARTSGTDTQYF. Written as DNA, the CDR3 is TGTGCCAGGACTAGCGGTACAGATACGCAGTATTTT.

This clonotype was detected ten times or more. The chain is built from TRBV6-1 and TRBJ1-4, with no clear D. Trimming stripped 2 bases from V and 8 bases from J, with 9 bases between. Germline CDR1 MNHNS, CDR2 SASEGT. This CDR3 has 13 amino acids. The CDR3 DNA follows: TGTGCCAGCAGTGAACAGGAATGGGAAAAACTGTTTTTT. Protein: CASSEQEWEKLFF.

There are many counts of this clonotype. The V call is TRBV7-9, the J call TRBJ2-3; D gene unclear. The CDR3 runs to 12 residues. V was clipped by 4 bases and J by 6 bases, with 8 bases between them. Germline assignment: CDR1 SEHNR and CDR2 FQNEAQ (reference sequence). CDR3 sequence: CASSSPRDTQYF. CDR3 sequence (DNA): TGTGCCAGCAGCTCACCCAGGGATACGCAGTATTTT.

This clonotype was counted ten times or more. The chain links TRBV7-9 to TRBJ1-1; 9 bases align to TRBD1. The CDR3 has 17 residues. CDR1 and CDR2 from the germline V gene are SEHNR and FQNEAQ (reference sequence). V dropped 7 bases and J dropped 0; count of bases not matched to a gene: 12. The CDR3 region is CASNPGTGFLMNTEAFF. CDR3 in DNA: TGTGCCAGCAACCCCGGGACAGGGTTTCTGATGAACACTGAAGCTTTCTTT.

In its sample, this clonotype was seen many times. The rearrangement joins TRBV10-3 to TRBJ2-2; the D gene is possibly TRBD2 (5 bases). This CDR3 has 14 amino acids. CDR1 and CDR2 from the germline V gene are ENHRY and SYGVKD. Trimming pared 8 bases from V and 2 bases from J, leaving 12 bases between. CDR3 residues: CAIEGGANTGELFF. The CDR3 DNA follows: TGTGCCATCGAGGGCGGAGCCAACACCGGGGAGCTGTTTTTT.

The CDR3 reads CATSDSDRYNEQFF. For the CDR3, the DNA is TGTGCCACCAGTGATTCGGACAGATACAATGAGCAGTTCTTC. The J gene is TRBJ2-1, the V gene TRBV24-1; possible D gene TRBD1, 6 bases. There are 14 residues in the CDR3. Germline loops: CDR1 KGHDR, CDR2 SFDVKD. V lost 2 bases to trimming and J lost 4 bases, with 8 bases between them.

This clonotype showed up many times. The CDR3 region is CSVERSRITYNEQFF. The CDR3 region has the DNA TGCAGCGTTGAACGATCGAGAATAACCTACAATGAGCAGTTCTTC. The V gene is TRBV29-1, the J gene TRBJ2-1, with unresolved D. This CDR3 is 15 amino acids long. CDR1 and CDR2 from the germline V gene are SQVTM and ANQGSEA. V lost 2 bases and J lost 2, with 13 bases in between.

There are many counts of this clonotype. The genes are TRBV7-8 and TRBJ2-1; 8 nucleotides align to TRBD2. Germline V gene lookup returns CDR1 SGHVS and CDR2 FQNEAQ. CDR3 size: 15 residues. The ends lost 4 bases at V and 10 bases at J; junction bases unmatched: 12. The chain's CDR3 is CASSYDAGGRPEQFF. The CDR3 coding sequence is TGTGCCAGCAGCTACGATGCGGGAGGTCGCCCCGAGCAGTTCTTC.

This clonotype was counted ten times or more. CDR3 coding DNA: TGTGCCAGCAGCTCTCTCAGGGACCGAAGCTCCTACGAGCAGTACTTC. It codes for CASSSLRDRSSYEQYF. V usage is TRBV5-6 and J usage is TRBJ2-7; TRBD1 or TRBD2 may be the D gene (5 bases each). Germline-derived CDR1 and CDR2 are SGHDT and YYEEEE. The V end was cut by 3 bases, the J end by 0 bases, with 16 bases between. The CDR3 runs to 16 residues. The variable domain in full, completed from reference TRBV5-6 and TRBJ2-7, reads DAGVTQSPTHLIKTRGQQVTLRCSPKSGHDTVSWYQQALGQGPQFIFQYYEEEERQRGNFPDRFSGHQFPNYSSELNVNALLLGDSALYLCASSSLRDRSSYEQYFGPGTRLTVT.